These 26 T cell receptor beta chains were all obtained from the same sample, sequenced in a study of cytomegalovirus exposure and HLA in healthy donors (dated by TCRdb to the late 2010s). Library construction relied on the immunoSEQ multiplex PCR assay. For the multiplex PCR, a mixture combining 60 forward primers for TCR Vbeta segments and 13 reverse primers for TCR Jbeta segments was used. TCRdb took this table from immuneACCESS and kept in-frame rearrangements with V and J called. Such tables lack part of the clones; where checked against another copy, unresolved V genes explain under half of the gap, and the rest is unexplained. The table for this sample lists about 160,000 clones; 60% to 85% of them were counted only once. Clones ranked in the top ten supply 3% to 4.5% of the sample. The sequenced material came from PBMCs. The receptors here all came from a man aged 25-45 years in good health and CMV-seropositive.

This clone was counted only a few times. CDR3 coding DNA: TGTGCCAGCTCACCGACGGGACAGGGTAACTATGGCTACACCTTC. Translated, it gives CASSPTGQGNYGYTF. The chain has TRBV18 and TRBJ1-2; 9 bases fit TRBD1. Per the germline V gene, CDR1 is KGHSH and CDR2 is LQKENI. The CDR3 loop spans 15 amino acids. Losses at the gene ends were 3 bases for V and 1 base for J; bases not matched to a gene: 3.

The J gene is TRBJ2-1, the V gene TRBV2, with 15 nucleotides matching TRBD2. With 6 bases clipped from V and 4 bases from J, the junction kept 4 bases outside the gene matches. This CDR3 has 16 amino acids. The V gene's germline CDR1 is SNHLY and CDR2 FYNNEI. Written as DNA, the CDR3 is TGTGCCAGCAGCCGGACTAGCGGGGGGGGGTACAATGAGCAGTTCTTC. Its translation: CASSRTSGGGYNEQFF.

The chain recombines TRBV10-3 with TRBJ2-7; 9 bases fit TRBD2. The CDR3 spans 15 residues. The V and J ends lost 2 bases and 3 bases, in that order; junction bases with no gene match: 5. Germline CDR1 and CDR2: ENHRY and SYGVKD. The CDR3 reads CAISEGGGAVYEQYF. In DNA, the CDR3 is TGTGCCATCAGTGAGGGCGGGGGGGCCGTCTACGAGCAGTACTTC.

The chain couples TRBV30 to TRBJ1-1; D perhaps matches TRBD1 (6 bases). The CDR3 is made up of 14 amino acids. V lost 3 bases and J lost 4, with 15 bases in between. Per germline, CDR1 GTSNPN and CDR2 SVGIG (reference sequence). The CDR3 region has the DNA TGTGCCTGGAGGAAAGACAGGCTGGGCACTGAAGCTTTCTTT. It encodes CAWRKDRLGTEAFF.

J is TRBJ2-7 and V is TRBV30; the match to TRBD1 covers 9 bases. Germline values: CDR1 GTSNPN, CDR2 SVGIG (reference sequence). The CDR3 has 14 amino acids. The trim removed 3 bases at V and 5 bases at J, leaving 8 bases unmatched. CDR3 DNA sequence: TGTGCCTGGAGGGCTAGAGGGACAGGGAACGAGCAGTACTTC. This encodes CAWRARGTGNEQYF. The full variable domain, its missing parts supplied by reference TRBV30 and TRBJ2-7, is SQTIHQWPATLVQPVGSPLSLECTVEGTSNPNLYWYRQAAGRGLQLLFYSVGIGQISSEVPQNLSASRPQDRQFILSSKKLLLSDSGFYLCAWRARGTGNEQYFGPGTRLTVT.

This chain joins TRBV5-8 and TRBJ2-3; TRBD1 agrees at 11 bases. V lost 3 bases, J lost 0 bases, and 9 bases stayed unmatched. There are 18 residues in the CDR3. Germline V gives CDR1 SGHTS, CDR2 YDEGEE. This chain's CDR3 is CASSSPRDRGDSTDTQYF. CDR3 coding DNA: TGTGCCAGCAGCTCCCCGCGGGACAGGGGGGATAGCACAGATACGCAGTATTTT.

CDR3 sequence (DNA): TGTGCTAGTGGTTCGACAGGGTCCAAAAACATTCAGTACTTC. It specifies CASGSTGSKNIQYF. V and J are TRBV12-5 and TRBJ2-4; 7 bases line up with TRBD1. CDR3 length equals 14 residues. Losses at the gene ends were 4 bases for V and 2 bases for J; bases not matched to a gene: 2. CDR1 is LGHNT and CDR2 is FRNRAP in the germline V gene.

The rearrangement joins TRBV7-8 to TRBJ2-7; 7 nucleotides align to TRBD1. Unmatched junction bases numbered 6, after V lost 1 base and J lost 0 bases. Germline V CDR1 and CDR2: SGHVS, FQNEAQ. This CDR3 contains 16 residues. The CDR3 DNA reads TGTGCCAGCAGCTTAGAACAGGGGTCGGGCTCCTACGAGCAGTACTTC. Protein sequence: CASSLEQGSGSYEQYF.

In its sample, this clone was seen once. The chain joins TRBV6-6 to TRBJ1-5; D may be TRBD1 (5 bases). V was pared by 6 bases and J by 5 bases, with 20 bases between. Germline V gene sequence: CDR1 MNHNY, CDR2 SVGAGI (reference sequence). There are 16 residues in the CDR3. For the CDR3, the DNA is TGTGCCAGCAGACTCGCGGAGGGGAATGATTATCAGCCCCAGCATTTT. Protein sequence: CASRLAEGNDYQPQHF.

J is TRBJ2-1 and V is TRBV11-3; TRBD1 agrees at 7 bases. Trimming took 1 base from V and 6 from J; bases not matched to a gene: 9. The CDR3 contains 16 residues. Looked up from germline, CDR1 is SGHNT and CDR2 is YENEEA. The CDR3, as DNA: TGTGCCAGCAGCTTAGTATCTACAGGGGCTGCCAATGAGCAGTTCTTC. This codes for CASSLVSTGAANEQFF. Filled out from reference TRBV11-3 and TRBJ2-1, the complete variable domain reads EAGVVQSPRYKIIEKKQPVAFWCNPISGHNTLYWYLQNLGQGPELLIRYENEEAVDDSQLPKDRFSAERLKGVDSTLKIQPAELGDSAVYLCASSLVSTGAANEQFFGPGTRLTVL.

CDR3 nucleotide sequence: TGTGCCAGCAGCGGCGGGACAGCGAACACTGAAGCTTTCTTT. As protein: CASSGGTANTEAFF. The J gene is TRBJ1-1, the V gene TRBV6-1; 7 bases line up with TRBD1. V was pared by 6 bases and J by 1 base, with 5 bases of the junction left unmatched. CDR3 length: 14 amino acids. Germline-derived CDR1 and CDR2 are MNHNS and SASEGT.

The rearrangement links TRBV2 to TRBJ2-5; a possible D gene is TRBD1 (5 bases). Germline V CDR1 and CDR2: SNHLY, FYNNEI. V lost 8 bases and J 1 base, leaving 11 bases between the germline ends. The CDR3 spans 13 residues. CDR3 loop: CASGAHLQETQYF. The CDR3 DNA sequence: TGTGCCAGCGGGGCCCATCTCCAAGAGACCCAGTACTTC. Full variable domain (rest looked up from reference TRBV2 and TRBJ2-5): EPEVTQTPSHQVTQMGQEVILRCVPISNHLYFYWYRQILGQKVEFLVSFYNNEISEKSEIFDDQFSVERPDGSNFTLKIRSTKLEDSAMYFCASGAHLQETQYFGPGTRLLVL.

The rearrangement joins TRBV15 to TRBJ2-1, with D perhaps TRBD1 (5 bases). The CDR3 length is 14 residues. CDR1 is LNHNV, CDR2 YYDKDF, per germline (reference sequence). V was pared by 1 base and J by 7 bases, with 11 bases between. The CDR3 here is CATSRGGRVNEQFF. The CDR3 DNA is TGTGCCACCAGCAGAGGTGGCAGGGTGAATGAGCAGTTCTTC.

This clone has just one count. This CDR3 reads CASSLDVSTVNTEAFF. The CDR3 coding sequence is TGCGCCAGCAGCCTTGACGTATCAACAGTTAACACTGAAGCTTTCTTT. The chain has TRBV5-1 and TRBJ1-1; no clear D. The CDR3 consists of 16 residues. Germline CDR1 SGHRS, CDR2 YFSETQ. V lost 4 bases and J lost 2, with 18 bases in between.

Points on this clone: This sample includes further DNA sequences coding for the same CDR3. V usage is TRBV4-1 and J usage is TRBJ1-6, with D perhaps matching TRBD1 (6 bases). Germline CDR1 is MGHRA and CDR2 is YSYEKL. This CDR3 comprises 21 residues. V was pared by 0 bases and J by 0 bases, with 21 bases between. CDR3 region: CASSQDKWGAGASSYNSPLHF. The CDR3 nucleotides read TGCGCCAGCAGCCAAGATAAGTGGGGTGCAGGGGCGAGCTCCTATAATTCACCCCTCCACTTT.

The chain employs TRBV10-3 and TRBJ1-1; D is undetermined. The CDR3 spans 13 residues. V gave up 4 bases and J gave up 0 bases, with 6 bases separating them. The germline gives CDR1 ENHRY, CDR2 SYGVKD. Written as DNA, the CDR3 is TGTGCCATCAGTGTGCAGATGAACACTGAAGCTTTCTTT. Amino acid sequence: CAISVQMNTEAFF.

This chain joins TRBV2 and TRBJ1-2, with 7 bases matching TRBD1. The CDR3 extends over 13 amino acids. Germline trimming cut 10 bases from V and 3 bases from J; bases unmatched to any gene: 8. Germline CDR1 is SNHLY and CDR2 is FYNNEI. The CDR3 is CAKSRGEDYGYTF. The CDR3 DNA follows: TGTGCCAAGTCCAGGGGGGAGGACTATGGCTACACCTTC.

The rearrangement links TRBV7-3 to TRBJ1-1; the match to TRBD1 covers 7 bases. V lost 5 bases to trimming and J lost 1 base; unmatched junction nucleotides: 4. Germline V gene lookup returns CDR1 SGHTA and CDR2 FQGTGA. The CDR3 is made up of 14 amino acids. CDR3 in amino acids: CASSTTGPNTEAFF. DNA of the CDR3: TGTGCCAGCAGCACGACAGGGCCGAACACTGAAGCTTTCTTT.

The CDR3 sequence: CASSLEQGGRAGDTQYF. CDR3 coding DNA: TGCGCCAGCAGCTTGGAACAGGGGGGGCGGGCTGGCGATACGCAGTATTTT. This chain joins TRBV5-1 and TRBJ2-3, with a possible D match to TRBD1 (8 bases). CDR1 is SGHRS, CDR2 YFSETQ, per germline. The CDR3 has 17 amino acids. Trimming took 0 bases from V and 6 from J, leaving 20 bases between them.

The chain employs TRBV4-2 and TRBJ2-7, with TRBD2 identical over 13 bases. Germline-derived CDR1 and CDR2 are LGHNA and YNFKEQ. There are 15 residues in the CDR3. The V gene end was trimmed by 1 base and the J gene end by 3 bases; junction bases not matched to a gene: 0. The CDR3 is CASSQGLAGGYEQYF. CDR3 sequence (DNA): TGTGCCAGCAGCCAAGGACTAGCGGGGGGCTACGAGCAGTACTTC.

The rearrangement links TRBV27 to TRBJ2-5; TRBD2 agrees at 13 bases. The length of the CDR3 is 15 residues. CDR1 is MNHEY and CDR2 is SMNVEV in the germline V gene (reference sequence). J lost 6 bases, V lost 5 bases, and 6 bases had no gene match. The CDR3 nucleotides are TGTGCCAGCAGTAAAACTAGCGGGGGGGCTCAGACCCAGTACTTC. Translated, it gives CASSKTSGGAQTQYF.

As DNA, the CDR3 is TGTGCCAGCAGTGAAGCGCTTAAGTGGACAGGGATTTACTCACCCCTCCACTTT. Its protein is CASSEALKWTGIYSPLHF. V and J are TRBV6-1 and TRBJ1-6, with 8 bases aligning to TRBD1. Looked up from germline, CDR1 is MNHNS and CDR2 is SASEGT. Unmatched junction bases numbered 14, after V lost 0 bases and J lost 10 bases. This CDR3 has 18 residues.

This chain links TRBV2 with TRBJ2-7; D remains unclear. The germline gives CDR1 SNHLY, CDR2 FYNNEI. Trimming cost V 7 bases and J 5 bases, with 18 bases left between them. The CDR3 has 14 amino acids. CDR3 sequence: CASTEESFGDEQYF. CDR3 nucleotides: TGTGCCAGCACAGAGGAGAGCTTTGGCGACGAGCAGTACTTC.

Sample share makes this clone medium-sized (0.01 to 0.1%). This chain joins TRBV9 and TRBJ1-1; TRBD1 aligns across 8 bases. The CDR3 runs 15 residues. The V segment lost 3 bases and the J segment 0 bases; nucleotides outside the gene matches: 4. Germline CDR1 is SGDLS and CDR2 is YYNGEE. For the CDR3, the DNA is TGTGCCAGCAGCGCGACAGGGGAGTTGAACACTGAAGCTTTCTTT. This encodes CASSATGELNTEAFF.

The chain recombines TRBV7-8 with TRBJ1-2; no reliable D call. V was pared by 3 bases and J by 2 bases, with 7 bases between. Germline V CDR1 and CDR2: SGHVS, FQNEAQ. This CDR3 region has 13 residues. The chain's CDR3 is CASSFEGNYGYTF. In DNA form, the CDR3 reads TGTGCCAGCAGCTTTGAGGGAAACTATGGCTACACCTTC.

This chain uses TRBV9 with TRBJ2-1; D perhaps matches TRBD1 (6 bases). This CDR3 contains 15 residues. V lost 4 bases to trimming and J lost 0 bases, with 11 bases between them. Germline V lookup: CDR1 SGDLS, CDR2 YYNGEE. The CDR3 DNA reads as TGTGCCAGCAGCCCCAGGGGTACCTCCTACAATGAGCAGTTCTTC. This codes for CASSPRGTSYNEQFF.